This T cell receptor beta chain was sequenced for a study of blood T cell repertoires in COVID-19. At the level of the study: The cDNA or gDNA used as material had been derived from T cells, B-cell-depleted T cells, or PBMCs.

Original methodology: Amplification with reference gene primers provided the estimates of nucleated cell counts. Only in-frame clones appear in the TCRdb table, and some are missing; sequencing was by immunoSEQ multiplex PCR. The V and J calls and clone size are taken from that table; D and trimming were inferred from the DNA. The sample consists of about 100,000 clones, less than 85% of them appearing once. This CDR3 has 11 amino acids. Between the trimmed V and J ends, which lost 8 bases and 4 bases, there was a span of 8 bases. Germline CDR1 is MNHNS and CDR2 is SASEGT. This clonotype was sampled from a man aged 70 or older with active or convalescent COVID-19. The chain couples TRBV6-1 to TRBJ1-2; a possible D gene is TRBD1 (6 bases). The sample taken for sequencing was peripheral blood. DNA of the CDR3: TGTGCCAGCGCGGGGGCCTATGGCTACACCTTC. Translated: CASAGAYGYTF.